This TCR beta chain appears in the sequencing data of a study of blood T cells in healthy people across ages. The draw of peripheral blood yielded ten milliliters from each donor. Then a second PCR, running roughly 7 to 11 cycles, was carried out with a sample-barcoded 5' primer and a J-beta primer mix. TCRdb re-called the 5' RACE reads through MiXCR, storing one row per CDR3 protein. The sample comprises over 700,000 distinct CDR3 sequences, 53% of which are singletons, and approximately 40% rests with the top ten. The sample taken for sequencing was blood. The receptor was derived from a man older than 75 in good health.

CDR3 loop: CASSLRGWGRWDDEQYF. The CDR3 DNA sequence: TGTGCCAGCAGTCTGCGCGGGTGGGGCAGGTGGGATGACGAGCAGTACTTC. The chain has TRBV12-3 or TRBV12-4 and TRBJ2-7, with D perhaps being TRBD1 or TRBD2 (5 bases each). CDR3 length equals 17 residues. V was pared by 5 bases and J by 5 bases, with 25 bases between.